This entry concerns a single T cell receptor (beta chain). The protocol was immunoSEQ multiplex PCR, while the TCRdb copy is restricted to in-frame clones and leaves out a portion. This sample has 60,000 to 95,000 clones, with 80% to 90% found just once. These data belong to a study of blood T cell repertoires in COVID-19. Turning to the study itself: Sources were T cells, B-cell-depleted T cells, or PBMCs; the material itself was cDNA or gDNA.

The CDR3 runs 16 residues. Germline V gene data show CDR1 as MDHEN and CDR2 as SYDVKM. The J segment lost 7 bases and the V segment lost 5 bases, leaving 11 bases of the junction unmatched. This clonotype originated in a woman between 50 and 59 years old with acute or convalescent COVID-19. The source material was peripheral blood. This chain connects TRBV28 to TRBJ1-6; TRBD1 aligns across 7 bases. The CDR3 DNA is TGTGCCAGCAGTCCGCTAGGGACAGTACGCAATTCACCCCTCCACTTT. Protein: CASSPLGTVRNSPLHF.